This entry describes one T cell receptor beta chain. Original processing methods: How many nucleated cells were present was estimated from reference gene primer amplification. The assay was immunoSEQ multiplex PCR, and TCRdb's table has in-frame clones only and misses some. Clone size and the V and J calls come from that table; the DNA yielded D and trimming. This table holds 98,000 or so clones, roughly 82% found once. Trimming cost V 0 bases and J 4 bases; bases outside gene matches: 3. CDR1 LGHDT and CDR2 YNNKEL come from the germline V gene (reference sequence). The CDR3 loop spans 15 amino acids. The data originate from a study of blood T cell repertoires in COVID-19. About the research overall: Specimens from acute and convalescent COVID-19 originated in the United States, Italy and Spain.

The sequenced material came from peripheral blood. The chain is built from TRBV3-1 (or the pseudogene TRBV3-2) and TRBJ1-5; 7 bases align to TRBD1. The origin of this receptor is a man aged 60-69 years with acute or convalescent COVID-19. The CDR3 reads CASSQDRDSNQPQHF. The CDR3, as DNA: TGTGCCAGCAGCCAAGATAGGGACAGTAATCAGCCCCAGCATTTT.